The 17 T cell receptor beta chains below all came from one sample that was sequenced in a study of post-analysis software for immune sequencing data. Study-wide points: Patients carried roughly 5 TRBV segments more frequently than controls did, and TRBV5-6, TRBV5-1 and TRBV20-1 were among them.

Unique-molecular-identifier-tagged TCR beta cDNA libraries were used. Using its own MiXCR run on the PCR reads, TCRdb lists one record per CDR3 protein. Here the sample spans around 770,000 distinct CDR3 sequences, 40% to 55% being singletons. Their antigens remain unidentified. Sequenced material: blood. The receptor source for this set is a girl aged 10-17 years with multiple sclerosis.

V and J are TRBV5-1 and TRBJ1-2; weak D call: TRBD1 (6 bases). Between the trimmed V and J ends, which lost 4 bases and 4 bases, there was a span of 14 bases. Germline lookup yields CDR1 SGHRS and CDR2 YFSETQ. The CDR3 is 14 residues long. Here the CDR3 DNA reads TGCGCCAGCAGCACCGGACAGTTTGGCTATGGCTACACCTTC. It specifies CASSTGQFGYGYTF. Filled out from reference TRBV5-1 and TRBJ1-2, the complete variable domain reads KAGVTQTPRYLIKTRGQQVTLSCSPISGHRSVSWYQQTPGQGLQFLFEYFSETQRNKGNFPGRFSGRQFSNSRSEMNVSTLELGDSALYLCASSTGQFGYGYTFGSGTRLTVV.

V gene TRBV5-6 combines with J gene TRBJ2-1, with a possible D match to TRBD2 (5 bases). This CDR3 region has 12 residues. The germline gives CDR1 SGHDT, CDR2 YYEEEE. Trimming cost V 4 bases and J 12 bases, with 14 bases left between them. The CDR3 DNA reads TGTGCCAGCAGCAAAGCGGCGCTCCGGCAGTTCTTC. Its protein product is CASSKAALRQFF.

The chain joins TRBV20-1 to TRBJ2-3; perhaps D is TRBD1 or TRBD2 (6 bases each). This CDR3 spans 14 amino acids. The V end lost 5 bases, the J end lost 0 bases, and 12 bases lay between the germline ends. The germline V gene has CDR1 DFQATT and CDR2 SNEGSKA (reference sequence). DNA of the CDR3: TGCAGTGCTCATCGGGGGCCTAGCACAGATACGCAGTATTTT. Encoded protein: CSAHRGPSTDTQYF.

This clonotype was picked up a small number of times. The chain joins TRBV20-1 to TRBJ1-1; 9 bases match TRBD1. Germline CDR1 reads DFQATT; CDR2 reads SNEGSKA (reference sequence). This CDR3 has 13 residues. Trimming removed 6 bases from V and 5 bases from J; junction bases left unmatched: 7. CDR3 amino acids: CSAQDRGWTEAFF. CDR3 nucleotide sequence: TGCAGTGCCCAGGACAGGGGATGGACTGAAGCTTTCTTT.

In this sample, this clonotype turned up a few times. The rearrangement joins TRBV5-1 to TRBJ2-4; D perhaps matches TRBD1 (6 bases). Per the germline V gene, CDR1 is SGHRS and CDR2 is YFSETQ. V lost 6 bases and J 12 bases, leaving 19 bases between the germline ends. The CDR3 extends over 13 amino acids. The CDR3 nucleotides are TGCGCCAGCAAAACCGGGACAACGCACGATCAGTACTTC. Translation: CASKTGTTHDQYF.

The chain recombines TRBV20-1 with TRBJ1-2, with D uncertain. V lost 1 base and J 3 bases, leaving 15 bases between the germline ends. CDR3 length: 15 amino acids. Germline V lookup: CDR1 DFQATT, CDR2 SNEGSKA (reference sequence). CDR3 sequence (DNA): TGCAGTGCTAGAGTCCTCCCACGGGAAGACTATGGCTACACCTTC. Protein sequence: CSARVLPREDYGYTF.

J is TRBJ1-4 and V is TRBV6-1; D call uncertain. This CDR3 is built from 12 residues. The V gene's germline CDR1 is MNHNS and CDR2 SASEGT. V lost 2 bases and J lost 5, with 3 bases in between. The CDR3 bases are TGTGCCAGCAGTGAAACGAATGAAAAACTGTTTTTT. Its translation is CASSETNEKLFF.

J is TRBJ2-5 and V is TRBV7-9, with D tentatively TRBD1 or TRBD2 (5 bases each). Trimming removed 1 base from V and 3 bases from J, with 9 bases in between. Germline V gene data show CDR1 as SEHNR and CDR2 as FQNEAQ (reference sequence). CDR3 length: 14 residues. The CDR3 protein is CASSLVEGKETQYF. The DNA for the CDR3 is TGTGCCAGCAGCTTAGTCGAGGGGAAAGAGACCCAGTACTTC.

The chain joins TRBV6-6 to TRBJ2-7; 9 positions match TRBD1. The germline CDR1 and CDR2 sequences are MNHNY and SVGAGI (reference sequence). V gave up 5 bases and J gave up 9 bases; unmatched junction bases: 11. The CDR3 consists of 14 residues. CDR3 sequence: CASSVRQGVNVQYF. The CDR3 region has the DNA TGTGCCAGCAGTGTGCGACAGGGGGTGAATGTGCAGTACTTC.

This clonotype was seen ten or more times. One junction end does not reproduce the germline sequence, and a read error may be involved. The chain links TRBV5-1 to TRBJ2-7; TRBD2 might be the D (5 bases). Per germline, CDR1 SGHRS and CDR2 YFSETQ. The CDR3 totals 13 residues. The CDR3 protein is CASSPGGSYEQYF. For the CDR3, the DNA is TGTGCCAGCAGCCCGGGCGGGTCCTACGAGCAGTACTTC.

This clonotype was detected a few times. The rearrangement uses TRBV20-1 and TRBJ1-6; tentatively, D is TRBD1 (5 bases). With 0 bases removed from V and 7 bases from J, the gap between germline ends came to 7 bases. This CDR3 comprises 13 residues. The germline CDR1 and CDR2 sequences are DFQATT and SNEGSKA (reference sequence). The chain's CDR3 is CSARDRGNSPLHF. CDR3 DNA sequence: TGCAGTGCTAGAGATAGGGGCAATTCACCCCTCCACTTT.

V and J are TRBV7-9 and TRBJ2-1; TRBD2 matches at 9 bases. J gave up 2 bases and V 5 bases, and 7 bases lay outside the gene matches. The CDR3 totals 16 residues. The germline CDR1 and CDR2 sequences are SEHNR and FQNEAQ (reference sequence). CDR3 sequence (DNA): TGTGCCAGCAGCACCCCGACTAGCGGAACCTACAATGAGCAGTTCTTC. This translates into CASSTPTSGTYNEQFF.

The chain uses TRBV12-3 or TRBV12-4 and TRBJ2-5; the D gene is possibly TRBD1 (5 bases). Trimming left V 5 bases short and J 4 bases short, with 17 bases between. The CDR3 extends over 15 amino acids. The CDR3 DNA reads TGTGCCAGCAGTCCCGGGCAGGGTACTGGAGAGACCCAGTACTTC. Translated: CASSPGQGTGETQYF.

This clonotype came up once. The V call is TRBV12-3 or TRBV12-4, the J call TRBJ2-1, with TRBD2 matching over 7 bases. Trimming removed 5 bases from V and 0 bases from J; junction bases left unmatched: 7. The CDR3 consists of 16 residues. The CDR3 DNA reads TGTGCCAGCAGTGGAGCGGGATTGAGCTCCTACAATGAGCAGTTCTTC. Protein: CASSGAGLSSYNEQFF.

The V gene is TRBV2, the J gene TRBJ2-5; D is possibly TRBD1 (5 bases). Germline V lookup: CDR1 SNHLY, CDR2 FYNNEI. Trimming removed 9 bases at V and 1 base at J, with 12 bases between. The CDR3 is made up of 13 amino acids. The CDR3 sequence: CAREDRFQETQYF. CDR3 coding DNA: TGTGCCAGAGAAGACAGATTCCAAGAGACCCAGTACTTC.

In this sample, this clonotype turned up a few times. The rearrangement uses TRBV29-1 and TRBJ2-7; 11 nucleotides align to TRBD2. CDR1 is SQVTM, CDR2 ANQGSEA, per germline. V gave up 7 bases and J gave up 4 bases; unmatched junction bases: 6. The CDR3 spans 13 residues. CDR3 in amino acids: CSALAGGPYEQYF. The CDR3 DNA follows: TGCAGCGCTTTAGCGGGAGGGCCTTACGAGCAGTACTTC.

This clonotype was observed a few times. The chain uses TRBV5-6 and TRBJ2-3; 7 nucleotides align to TRBD2. V shed 4 bases and J 0 bases; nucleotides not matched to a gene: 8. CDR1 is SGHDT, CDR2 YYEEEE, per germline. The CDR3 has 16 amino acids. The CDR3, as DNA: TGTGCCAGCAGCGAACGCGGGAGTTCTAGCACAGATACGCAGTATTTT. It yields the protein CASSERGSSSTDTQYF.